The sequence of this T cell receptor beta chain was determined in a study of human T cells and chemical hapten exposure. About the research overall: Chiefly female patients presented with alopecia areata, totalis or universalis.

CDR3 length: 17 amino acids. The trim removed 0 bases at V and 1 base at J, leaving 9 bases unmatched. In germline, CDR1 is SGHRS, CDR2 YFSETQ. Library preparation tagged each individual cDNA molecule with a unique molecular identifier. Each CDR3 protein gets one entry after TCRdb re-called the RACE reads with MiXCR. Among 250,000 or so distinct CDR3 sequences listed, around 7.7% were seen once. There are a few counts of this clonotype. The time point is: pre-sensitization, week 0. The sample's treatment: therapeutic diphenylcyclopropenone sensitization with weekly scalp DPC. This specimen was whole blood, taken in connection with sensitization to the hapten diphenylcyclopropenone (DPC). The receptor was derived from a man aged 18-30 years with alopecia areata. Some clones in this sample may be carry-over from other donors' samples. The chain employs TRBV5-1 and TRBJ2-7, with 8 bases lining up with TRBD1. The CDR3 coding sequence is TGCGCCAGCAGCTTGGACGAAGGCCAGGGGGCGTCCTACGAGCAGTACGTC. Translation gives CASSLDEGQGASYEQYV.